What follows describes a single T cell receptor (beta chain). The antigen is undetermined. The sample is drawn from a study of CD8 T cells in Susac syndrome. The CDR3 spans 16 residues. V lost 4 bases to trimming and J lost 1 base; unmatched junction nucleotides: 5. CD8+ and CD4+ T cells from blood underwent TCR beta sequencing, which was carried out in a high-throughput format. FACS enriched CD8+ TEMRA cells, while bulk CD8+ and CD4+ were negatively isolated. After extraction with the RNeasy kit, about 0.45 to 1 ug of the RNA was reverse transcribed using random hexamers. An immunoSEQ multiplex PCR generated amplified TCR beta CDR3 products spanning 54 Vbeta and 13 Jbeta. TCRdb ran MiXCR on the immunoSEQ multiplex PCR reads and lists one entry per CDR3 protein. The repertoire holds roughly 150,000 distinct CDR3 sequences, with about 95% as singletons. Study-level findings and limits: The study admitted that it had a relatively small number of individuals in its TCR sequencing and HLA analysis.

This clonotype was sampled from a human donor with multiple sclerosis. The specimen sequenced was CD8+ T cells from PBMCs. The V and J genes are TRBV5-7 and TRBJ2-2, with 9 bases identical to TRBD1. TRBV5-7 is known as an ORF, though its function is uncertain. CDR3 coding DNA: TGTGCCAGCAGCGTGGGACAGGGACGGAACACCGGGGAGCTGTTTTTT. It yields the protein CASSVGQGRNTGELFF.